A selection of T cell receptor beta chains follows, all from one sample in a study of glioma-infiltrating T cells after dendritic cell vaccination. The assay was immunoSEQ multiplex PCR, and TCRdb's table has in-frame clones only and misses some. The sample gives roughly 100,000 clones, roughly 79% of which show up once; 10% to 15% is in the top ten. The specimen was blood, collected before dendritic cell vaccination. Receptors were obtained from a human donor with glioblastoma. CDR3s include the opening cysteine and the closing phenylalanine or tryptophan. Fields, in order: D gene, clone size, J gene, V gene, CDR3 DNA, CDR3 protein. D genes are given only for firm matches. The size entry is marked missing in some rows and otherwise reads once, few, many or a size class.

-	-	TRBJ1-2	TRBV30	TGTGCCCGTCAGGCAGACTATGGCTACACCTTC	CARQADYGYTF
TRBD1	-	TRBJ2-7	TRBV5-1	TGCGCCAGCAGCTTGTCAGGGGGCGGGGATGTGCAGTACTTC	CASSLSGGGDVQYF
-	-	TRBJ1-4	TRBV9	TGTGCCAGCAGCGTCGCCGCGTCGAGTGAAAAACTGTTTTTT	CASSVAASSEKLFF
-	few	TRBJ1-1	TRBV7-9	TGTGCCAGCAGCAAAGCCGTCACTGAAGCTTTCTTT	CASSKAVTEAFF
-	-	TRBJ1-2	TRBV6-5	TGTGCCAGCAGTTACTCTGGCAGGCCTAACTATGGCTACACCTTC	CASSYSGRPNYGYTF
-	-	TRBJ2-1	TRBV30	TGTGCCTGGACTTCGACAGTACCGACCAATGAGCAGTTCTTC	CAWTSTVPTNEQFF
TRBD1	-	TRBJ2-7	TRBV11-2	TGTGCCAGCAGCTTAGGACCGGACAGGACCTACGAGCAGTACTTC	CASSLGPDRTYEQYF
TRBD1	-	TRBJ1-6	TRBV6-5	TGTGCCAGCGAACAGGGGGCCGATTCACCCCTCCACTTT	CASEQGADSPLHF
-	-	TRBJ2-1	TRBV9	TGTGCCAGCAGCGTAGTAAGCGGTTCCTACAATGAGCAGTTCTTC	CASSVVSGSYNEQFF
-	-	TRBJ1-3	TRBV4-3	TGCGCCAGCAGCCAAGATCTCCCAGATCCGTCCTCTGGAAACACCATATATTTT	CASSQDLPDPSSGNTIYF
-	-	TRBJ2-7	TRBV9	TGTGCCAGCAGCCCCCGGTTTAGCGGCGAAAGCTCCTACGAGCAGTACTTC	CASSPRFSGESSYEQYF
-	medium-sized	TRBJ1-3	TRBV6-6	TGTGCCAGCAGGTTCTACTCTGGAAACACCATATATTTT	CASRFYSGNTIYF
TRBD2	once	TRBJ2-2	TRBV4-3	TGCGCCAGCAGCCAATGGGGGACTACCCGATGGACCGGGGAGCTGTTTTTT	CASSQWGTTRWTGELFF
TRBD2	-	TRBJ2-4	TRBV11-3	TGTGCCAGCAGCTTAAGCGGGGGGGCCAGGAACATTCAGTACTTC	CASSLSGGARNIQYF
-	-	TRBJ2-5	TRBV20-1	TGCAGGGCAGGGTTCGGAGAGACCCAGTACTTC	CRAGFGETQYF
TRBD1	-	TRBJ2-2	TRBV5-5	TGTGCCAGCAGCTACCGGGACAGCAAGGTGTTTGAGGACACCGGGGAGCTGTTTTTT	CASSYRDSKVFEDTGELFF
TRBD1	-	TRBJ1-1	TRBV6-5	TGTGCCAGTGACAGGGCCCCGCCCACTGAAGCTTTCTTT	CASDRAPPTEAFF
-	-	TRBJ1-1	TRBV30	TGTGCCTGGAGTCAGGGACAGAACACTGAAGCTTTCTTT	CAWSQGQNTEAFF
TRBD2	-	TRBJ2-3	TRBV5-1	TGCGCCAGCAGCGTACTAAGCGGGGGGGGTTCGGATACGCAGTATTTT	CASSVLSGGGSDTQYF
-	-	TRBJ1-4	TRBV11-2	TGTGCCAGCAGCGAAGGGGCAGGGTTGCGTGCAAAACTGTTTTTT	CASSEGAGLRAKLFF
-	-	TRBJ1-1	TRBV19	TGTGCCAGTAGTATAGTTGCGGGGGGCGGCACTGAAGCTTTCTTT	CASSIVAGGGTEAFF
-	-	TRBJ1-6	TRBV30	TGTGCCTGGAGAATTTCCAGGAATTATAATTCACCCCTCCACTTT	CAWRISRNYNSPLHF
TRBD2	-	TRBJ2-1	TRBV11-2	TGTGCCAGCAGCTCCCTGTTCCCGAGACTAGCGCAAAGGCGGGAGCAGTTCTTC	CASSSLFPRLAQRREQFF
TRBD1	-	TRBJ1-2	TRBV6-1	TGTGCCACGAGGGGGCCTCTTTACTATGGCTACACCTTC	CATRGPLYYGYTF
-	-	TRBJ2-3	TRBV7-2	TGTGCCAGCAGCGCCCGGCGGGGGCAGAAAGATACGCAGTATTTT	CASSARRGQKDTQYF
-	-	TRBJ2-7	TRBV4-1	TGCGCCAGCAGCGACAGTATCCCACCCTACGAGCAGTACTTC	CASSDSIPPYEQYF
TRBD2	-	TRBJ2-3	TRBV5-1	TGCGCCAGCAGCTTGGGCCCTGGGCTAGCGGGGGGGGCCTCAGATACGCAGTATTTT	CASSLGPGLAGGASDTQYF
TRBD1	-	TRBJ2-4	TRBV5-1	TGCGCCAGCAGCCTGGAGGGACAGGGCGAAAACATTCAGTACTTC	CASSLEGQGENIQYF
-	-	TRBJ1-1	TRBV7-8	TGTGCCAGCAGCCCTCACAGGGAAGCTTTCTTT	CASSPHREAFF
TRBD1	-	TRBJ1-1	TRBV7-2	TGTGCCAGCAGCCCCCAACAGGGGGACACTGAAGCTTTCTTT	CASSPQQGDTEAFF
-	once	TRBJ2-7	TRBV19	TGTGCCAGTAGTATATCCACGGGGGATCCCGAGCAGTACTTC	CASSISTGDPEQYF
TRBD2	-	TRBJ2-2	TRBV4-2	TGTGCCAGCAGCCAAGCTAGCGGGGGCAACACCGGGGAGCTGTTTTTT	CASSQASGGNTGELFF